A single sample is the source of the 18 T cell receptor beta chains below, sequenced in a study of cytomegalovirus exposure and HLA in healthy donors. Using immunoSEQ multiplex PCR, the repertoire was profiled, and TCRdb retains in-frame clones only, with some absent. Among about 240,000 clones listed, roughly 86% were seen once. Sequencing used PBMCs. All receptors derive from a woman aged 25 to 45 in good health and CMV-seropositive.

The gene calls are TRBV18 and TRBJ2-3, with a tentative D call TRBD1 (6 bases). V was clipped by 5 bases and J by 3 bases, with 9 bases between them. The CDR3 contains 13 residues. Germline V gene lookup returns CDR1 KGHSH and CDR2 LQKENI. CDR3 coding DNA: TGTGCCAGCTCAATTCAGGGGACAGATACGCAGTATTTT. Translation gives CASSIQGTDTQYF.

The J gene is TRBJ2-2, the V gene TRBV7-3; possibly TRBD1 for D (6 bases). Germline V gives CDR1 SGHTA, CDR2 FQGTGA. The CDR3 is 13 amino acids. V was clipped by 6 bases and J by 5 bases, with 10 bases between them. CDR3 nucleotide sequence: TGTGCCAGCAGAGAAGGGGGAACCGGGGAGCTGTTTTTT. This encodes CASREGGTGELFF. The whole variable domain, remainder taken from reference TRBV7-3 and TRBJ2-2, is GAGVSQTPSNKVTEKGKYVELRCDPISGHTALYWYRQSLGQGPEFLIYFQGTGAADDSGLPNDRFFAVRPEGSVSTLKIQRTERGDSAVYLCASREGGTGELFFGEGSRLTVL.

The chain carries TRBV2 and TRBJ1-5; possible D gene TRBD1, 5 bases. With 5 bases removed from V and 6 bases from J, the gap between germline ends came to 29 bases. CDR1 is SNHLY, CDR2 FYNNEI, per germline. CDR3 length: 19 amino acids. CDR3 sequence (DNA): TGTGCCAGCAGTCACAATCTAAAAGGGCAGGGAACGAACAGTCAGCCCCAGCATTTT. Translation: CASSHNLKGQGTNSQPQHF.

This clone occurred once. The chain carries TRBV19 and TRBJ2-5, with 13 bases that match TRBD2. V trimming: 3 bases; J trimming: 4 bases; junction bases outside the gene matches: 2. The germline V gene encodes CDR1 LNHDA and CDR2 SQIVND (reference sequence). The CDR3 contains 15 residues. The CDR3 bases are TGTGCCAGTAGTATCAGGACTAGCGGGGGAGAGACCCAGTACTTC. This encodes CASSIRTSGGETQYF.

The table lists this clone with a count of one. The rearrangement joins TRBV7-2 to TRBJ2-1; D is possibly TRBD1 (6 bases). CDR3 length equals 14 residues. The V end lost 5 bases, the J end lost 5 bases, and 13 bases lay between the germline ends. Per the germline V gene, CDR1 is SGHTA and CDR2 is FQGNSA. The CDR3 DNA follows: TGTGCCAGCAGCCTAACAGGGACCAACAATGAGCAGTTCTTC. Translating gives CASSLTGTNNEQFF.

The V gene is TRBV28, the J gene TRBJ1-1, with a tentative D call TRBD1 (5 bases). CDR1 MDHEN and CDR2 SYDVKM come from the germline V gene. Trimming stripped 5 bases from V and 3 bases from J, with 16 bases between. The CDR3 contains 15 residues. CDR3 amino acids: CASSPWGGGYTEAFF. The CDR3 DNA sequence: TGTGCCAGCAGTCCGTGGGGGGGTGGGTACACTGAAGCTTTCTTT.

The genes are TRBV28 and TRBJ2-2; 7 positions match TRBD1. In germline, CDR1 is MDHEN, CDR2 SYDVKM. The CDR3 covers 15 residues. V lost 6 bases, J lost 2 bases, and 6 bases stayed unmatched. The chain's CDR3 is CASRRQGFNTGELFF. The CDR3 DNA reads TGTGCCAGCAGACGACAGGGTTTTAACACCGGGGAGCTGTTTTTT.

In its sample, this clone was seen once. This chain uses TRBV10-3 with TRBJ2-5; no definite D call. Trimming removed 4 bases from V and 5 bases from J, with 14 bases in between. CDR1 is ENHRY and CDR2 is SYGVKD in the germline V gene. This CDR3 has 14 residues. This chain's CDR3 is CAISVYTLVETQYF. The CDR3 bases are TGTGCCATCAGTGTTTATACTTTAGTGGAGACCCAGTACTTC.

The chain recombines TRBV6-5 with TRBJ2-6, with D possibly matching TRBD2 (6 bases). The V end lost 0 bases, the J end lost 4 bases, and 10 bases lay between the germline ends. The germline V gene has CDR1 MNHEY and CDR2 SVGAGI. The CDR3 loop spans 16 amino acids. CDR3 sequence reads: CASSYSGGGGANVLTF. The CDR3 region has the DNA TGTGCCAGCAGTTACTCCGGGGGAGGAGGGGCCAACGTCCTGACTTTC.

This chain joins TRBV9 and TRBJ1-1; 7 bases map to TRBD1. The CDR3 extends over 16 amino acids. Germline V lookup: CDR1 SGDLS, CDR2 YYNGEE. V dropped 0 bases and J dropped 1; count of bases not matched to a gene: 6. The CDR3 nucleotides are TGTGCCAGCAGCGTAGCGAAGGACAGGACGAACACTGAAGCTTTCTTT. As protein: CASSVAKDRTNTEAFF.

V gene TRBV7-3 combines with J gene TRBJ2-7; TRBD2 matches at 11 bases. Unmatched junction bases numbered 11, after V lost 2 bases and J lost 5 bases. The CDR3 sequence is 17 residues long. Germline-derived CDR1 and CDR2 are SGHTA and FQGTGA. CDR3: CASSLDGSGRAGDEQYF. CDR3 nucleotides: TGTGCCAGCAGCTTAGACGGTAGCGGGAGGGCGGGTGACGAGCAGTACTTC.

The chain combines TRBV14 with TRBJ2-1; D is ambiguous. The V end lost 4 bases, the J end lost 4 bases, and 11 bases lay between the germline ends. The CDR3 extends over 14 amino acids. The germline gives CDR1 SGHDN, CDR2 FVKESK. CDR3 loop: CASSPSFRYNEQFF. Here the CDR3 DNA reads TGTGCCAGCAGCCCCTCATTCCGGTACAATGAGCAGTTCTTC.

The chain recombines TRBV28 with TRBJ1-1, with unresolved D. Deletions cut 2 bases from V and 8 bases from J, with 9 bases between. CDR3 length: 12 amino acids. CDR1 is MDHEN, CDR2 SYDVKM, per germline. The CDR3 sequence is CASSLLVSEAFF. The CDR3 DNA is TGTGCCAGCAGTTTACTCGTCTCGGAAGCTTTCTTT.

This clone was counted a single time. CDR3 residues: CASSEFGQRFTDTQYF. CDR3 DNA sequence: TGTGCCAGCAGTGAATTCGGTCAGCGTTTCACAGATACGCAGTATTTT. The genes are TRBV25-1 and TRBJ2-3; D remains ambiguous. Deletions cut 1 base from V and 2 bases from J, with 13 bases between. CDR1 is MGHDK and CDR2 is SYGVNS in the germline V gene. CDR3 length: 16 residues.

V is TRBV2 and J is TRBJ1-1; 7 bases are shared with TRBD1. The germline CDR1 and CDR2 sequences are SNHLY and FYNNEI. Losses at the gene ends were 8 bases for V and 0 bases for J; bases not matched to a gene: 6. CDR3 length: 14 residues. The CDR3 region has the DNA TGTGCCAGCTGCTCCGACAGGGTGAACACTGAAGCTTTCTTT. Its protein product is CASCSDRVNTEAFF.

The CDR3 DNA follows: TGCGCCAGCTCAGGGCAGGGAATTGACGAGCAGTACTTC. It translates to CASSGQGIDEQYF. The chain uses TRBV5-1 and TRBJ2-7; D possibly corresponds to TRBD1 (5 bases). CDR1 SGHRS and CDR2 YFSETQ come from the germline V gene. V shed 7 bases and J shed 5 bases, with 16 bases lying between them. The CDR3 spans 13 residues.

The rearrangement joins TRBV27 to TRBJ2-1; 10 nucleotides match TRBD2. CDR1 is MNHEY and CDR2 is SMNVEV in the germline V gene (reference sequence). There are 15 residues in the CDR3. V trimming: 4 bases; J trimming: 6 bases; junction bases outside the gene matches: 6. The CDR3 is CASSSGAGGINEQFF. For the CDR3, the DNA is TGTGCCAGCAGTTCGGGAGCGGGAGGGATCAATGAGCAGTTCTTC.

The chain is built from TRBV5-1 and TRBJ1-1; possibly TRBD1 for D (6 bases). This CDR3 contains 13 residues. Germline V gene sequence: CDR1 SGHRS, CDR2 YFSETQ. V lost 2 bases and J 7 bases, leaving 12 bases between the germline ends. The CDR3 is CASSFRGSGEAFF. In nucleotides, the CDR3 is TGCGCCAGCAGCTTCAGGGGATCGGGTGAAGCTTTCTTT.